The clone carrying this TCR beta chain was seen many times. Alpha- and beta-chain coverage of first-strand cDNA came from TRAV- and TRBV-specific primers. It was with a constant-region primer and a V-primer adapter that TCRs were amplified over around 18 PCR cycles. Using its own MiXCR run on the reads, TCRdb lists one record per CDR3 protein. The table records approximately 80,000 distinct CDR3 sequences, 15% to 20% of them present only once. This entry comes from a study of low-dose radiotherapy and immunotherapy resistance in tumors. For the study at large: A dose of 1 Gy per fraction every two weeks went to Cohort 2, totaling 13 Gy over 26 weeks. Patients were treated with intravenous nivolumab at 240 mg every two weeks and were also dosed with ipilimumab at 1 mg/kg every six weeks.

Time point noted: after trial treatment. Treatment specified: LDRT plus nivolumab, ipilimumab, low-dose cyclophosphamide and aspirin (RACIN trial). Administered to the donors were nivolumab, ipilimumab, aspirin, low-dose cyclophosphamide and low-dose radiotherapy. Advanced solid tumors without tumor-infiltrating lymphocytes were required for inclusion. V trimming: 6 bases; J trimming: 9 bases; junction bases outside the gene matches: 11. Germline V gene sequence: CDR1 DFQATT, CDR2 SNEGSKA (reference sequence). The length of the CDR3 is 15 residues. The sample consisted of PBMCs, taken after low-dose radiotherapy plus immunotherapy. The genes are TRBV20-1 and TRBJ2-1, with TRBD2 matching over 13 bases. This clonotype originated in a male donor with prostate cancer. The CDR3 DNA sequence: TGCAGTGCGAGGACTAGCGGGAGTGTTCTGGCTGAGCAGTTCTTC. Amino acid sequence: CSARTSGSVLAEQFF.